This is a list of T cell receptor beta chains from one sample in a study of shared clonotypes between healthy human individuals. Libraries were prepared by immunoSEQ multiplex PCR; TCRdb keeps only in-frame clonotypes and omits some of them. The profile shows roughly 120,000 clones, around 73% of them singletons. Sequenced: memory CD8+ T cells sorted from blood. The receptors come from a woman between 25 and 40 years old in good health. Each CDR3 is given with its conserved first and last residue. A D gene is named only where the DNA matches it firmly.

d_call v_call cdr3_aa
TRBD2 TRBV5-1 CASSLAVSLAGAYEQYF
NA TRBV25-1 CASGSGTTDTQYF
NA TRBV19 CASTLLGNQPQHF
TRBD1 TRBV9 CASSATGGYGYTF
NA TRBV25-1 CASSPGDEAFF
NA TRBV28 CASSPPRQFSGNTIYF
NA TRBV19 CASSPDRSSTDTQYF
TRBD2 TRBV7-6 CASSLNVLAGGPSGELFF
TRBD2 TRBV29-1 CSVEASGLGNNEQFF
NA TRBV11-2 CASSPPLRIYEQYF
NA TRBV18 CASSPLGTGPYEQYF
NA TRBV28 CASSLLDGTEKLFF
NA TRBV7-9 CASSLVGREQYF
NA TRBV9 CASSVAERTEAFF
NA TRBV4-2 CASSQGDEAYEQYF
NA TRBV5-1 CASSVDEYNEQFF
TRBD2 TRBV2 CATTRTSGRYEQYF
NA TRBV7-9 CASSEGHHSYEQYF
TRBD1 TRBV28 CASSRHRGRIFFMNTEAFF
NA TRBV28 CASSFDTGPPNTGELFF
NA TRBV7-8 CASSLRPNQPQHF
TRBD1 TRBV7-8 CASSLIGTANLEQFF
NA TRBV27 CASTRTHPMGPEAFF
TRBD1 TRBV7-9 CASSLGQGRNTIYF